The rows below give T cell receptor beta chains drawn from one sample of a study of blood T cell repertoires in COVID-19. This table comes from immunoSEQ multiplex PCR, and its TCRdb copy is limited to in-frame clones, with some not included. The data show fewer than 85,000 clones, 75% to 85% seen once. Sequences were obtained from peripheral blood. The receptors were sampled from a man aged 25-45 years with COVID-19, enrolled during active disease. Both conserved end residues are part of each CDR3. The order of the fields is CDR3 protein, CDR3 DNA, J gene, clone size, V gene, D gene. D genes are given only for firm matches. Not every row has a clone size; where given, it reads once, few, many or a size class.

CASSLVGDNAEAFF | TGTGCCAGCAGCTTAGTCGGGGATAACGCTGAAGCTTTCTTT | TRBJ1-1 | - | TRBV7-9 | -
CASGSGLAGSSYNEQFF | TGTGCTAGTGGTTCGGGACTAGCGGGATCTTCCTACAATGAGCAGTTCTTC | TRBJ2-1 | - | TRBV12-5 | TRBD2
CASSLTGQVGGNEKLFF | TGCGCCAGCAGCTTGACCGGACAGGTCGGGGGTAATGAAAAACTGTTTTTT | TRBJ1-4 | - | TRBV5-1 | TRBD1
CASRTAGNTIYF | TGTGCCAGCAGGACAGCTGGAAACACCATATATTTT | TRBJ1-3 | - | TRBV21-1 | -
CATKEGNTEAFF | TGTGCCACCAAGGAGGGAAACACTGAAGCTTTCTTT | TRBJ1-1 | - | TRBV12-3/TRBV12-4 | -
CASITTGSNYGYTF | TGTGCCAGTATCACGACAGGTTCTAACTATGGCTACACCTTC | TRBJ1-2 | - | TRBV19 | -
CASSSDRGSGNTIYF | TGTGCCAGCAGCTCAGACAGGGGCTCTGGAAACACCATATATTTT | TRBJ1-3 | - | TRBV7-9 | TRBD1
CASSLATRVYGYTF | TGTGCCAGCAGCTTAGCGACCAGGGTCTATGGCTACACCTTC | TRBJ1-2 | - | TRBV7-2 | -
CASSSYSYVDYGYTF | TGTGCCAGCAGCTCATACAGTTACGTGGACTATGGCTACACCTTC | TRBJ1-2 | - | TRBV7-3 | -
CSVSTGEMGNSPLHF | TGCAGCGTTTCGACAGGGGAAATGGGTAATTCACCCCTCCACTTT | TRBJ1-6 | - | TRBV29-1 | TRBD1
CASNMNPGETQYF | TGTGCCAGCAACATGAACCCTGGAGAGACCCAGTACTTC | TRBJ2-5 | once | TRBV11-2 | -
CSVGRGSYEQYF | TGCAGCGTTGGTCGGGGCTCCTACGAGCAGTACTTC | TRBJ2-7 | - | TRBV29-1 | -
CASSPGGASQVGYTF | TGTGCCAGCAGTCCCGGTGGAGCCTCCCAAGTTGGCTACACCTTC | TRBJ1-2 | few | TRBV28 | -
CASSWGLGQETQYF | TGTGCCAGCAGCTGGGGACTGGGGCAAGAGACCCAGTACTTC | TRBJ2-5 | - | TRBV5-4 | -
CASSLHGREQYF | TGTGCCAGCAGCTTACACGGTCGCGAGCAGTACTTC | TRBJ2-7 | - | TRBV11-3 | -
CASSRGTSGGVRTGELFF | TGTGCCAGCAGCCGCGGGACTAGCGGAGGGGTACGCACCGGGGAGCTGTTTTTT | TRBJ2-2 | - | TRBV3-1/TRBV3-2 | TRBD2
CASSPGTSGYNEQFF | TGTGCCAGCAGCCCAGGGACTAGCGGCTACAATGAGCAGTTCTTC | TRBJ2-1 | - | TRBV7-2 | TRBD2
CASSLSGFTEAFF | TGTGCCAGCAGCTTATCCGGTTTCACTGAAGCTTTCTTT | TRBJ1-1 | - | TRBV11-2 | -
CSTVAGGRRDTQYF | TGCAGCACTGTAGCGGGAGGAAGGAGAGATACGCAGTATTTT | TRBJ2-3 | - | TRBV29-1 | TRBD2
CASSVDEYGNTIYF | TGTGCCAGCAGCGTAGATGAGTATGGAAACACCATATATTTT | TRBJ1-3 | - | TRBV9 | -
CASSLGGVYGYTF | TGTGCCAGCAGTTTAGGGGGGGTCTATGGCTACACCTTC | TRBJ1-2 | - | TRBV12-3/TRBV12-4 | -
CASIQGLLSTDTQYF | TGTGCCAGCATCCAAGGACTCCTTAGCACAGATACGCAGTATTTT | TRBJ2-3 | - | TRBV28 | -
CASRIAGGRELFF | TGTGCCAGCAGGATAGCAGGGGGCAGGGAGCTGTTTTTT | TRBJ2-2 | - | TRBV28 | TRBD1
CASSADTVSGNTIYF | TGCGCCAGCAGCGCAGACACGGTATCTGGAAACACCATATATTTT | TRBJ1-3 | - | TRBV5-1 | -
CASSPRTGTNQPQHF | TGTGCCAGCAGCCCTAGGACAGGGACGAATCAGCCCCAGCATTTT | TRBJ1-5 | few | TRBV5-5 | TRBD1
CASSQRSTGVGGYTF | TGCGCCAGCAGCCAACGCTCGACAGGGGTCGGTGGCTACACCTTC | TRBJ1-2 | - | TRBV4-1 | TRBD1
CASSPQNSYNSPLHF | TGTGCCAGCAGTCCTCAGAACTCCTATAATTCACCCCTCCACTTT | TRBJ1-6 | - | TRBV28 | -
CAITNGQAENSPLHF | TGTGCCATCACCAACGGACAGGCCGAAAATTCACCCCTCCACTTT | TRBJ1-6 | - | TRBV10-3 | TRBD1
CATSVGGSYNEQFF | TGTGCCACCAGTGTGGGGGGCTCCTACAATGAGCAGTTCTTC | TRBJ2-1 | - | TRBV24-1 | -
CAWTGVHDTEAFF | TGTGCCTGGACAGGGGTTCATGACACTGAAGCTTTCTTT | TRBJ1-1 | - | TRBV30 | -
CASSDLAGQYNEQFF | TGTGCCAGCAGTGATTTAGCGGGCCAGTACAATGAGCAGTTCTTC | TRBJ2-1 | few | TRBV6-1 | TRBD2
CASTRRFAGGKRTDTQYF | TGTGCCAGCACCCGCCGGTTCGCGGGAGGAAAAAGGACAGATACGCAGTATTTT | TRBJ2-3 | once | TRBV27 | TRBD2
CASGGWNTEAFF | TGTGCCAGCGGGGGGTGGAACACTGAAGCTTTCTTT | TRBJ1-1 | - | TRBV6-6 | -
CASTHTRLASTDTQYF | TGCGCCAGCACCCACACCCGACTAGCCAGCACAGATACGCAGTATTTT | TRBJ2-3 | - | TRBV4-1 | TRBD2
CASSLGGGDQPQHF | TGTGCCAGTAGTTTGGGAGGGGGGGATCAGCCCCAGCATTTT | TRBJ1-5 | once | TRBV19 | -
CASSTGQGDQPQHF | TGTGCCAGCAGCACCGGACAGGGGGATCAGCCCCAGCATTTT | TRBJ1-5 | - | TRBV21-1 | -
CSVRGSGQANYGYTF | TGCAGCGTTAGGGGGTCGGGACAGGCTAACTATGGCTACACCTTC | TRBJ1-2 | - | TRBV29-1 | TRBD1
CASSRAGNEQFF | TGTGCCAGCAGCCGAGCGGGCAATGAGCAGTTCTTC | TRBJ2-1 | - | TRBV14 | -
CASRVQGGEKLFF | TGTGCCAGTAGGGTACAGGGGGGGGAAAAACTGTTTTTT | TRBJ1-4 | - | TRBV19 | TRBD1
CASSSLAGGPGYEQYF | TGTGCCAGCAGCTCCCTAGCGGGAGGGCCGGGGTACGAGCAGTACTTC | TRBJ2-7 | - | TRBV5-4 | TRBD2
CASSSGRGGEDGDEQFF | TGTGCCAGCAGCTCCGGGCGCGGGGGGGAGGATGGCGATGAGCAGTTCTTC | TRBJ2-1 | - | TRBV7-3 | TRBD2
CASRVTSGSEELFF | TGCGCCAGCAGGGTGACTAGCGGGAGCGAGGAGCTGTTTTTT | TRBJ2-2 | once | TRBV10-2 | TRBD2
CASSYGATEAFF | TGTGCCAGCAGTTATGGGGCCACTGAAGCTTTCTTT | TRBJ1-1 | - | TRBV6-2/TRBV6-3 | -
CASSQAGINIQYF | TGCGCCAGCAGCCAAGCCGGGATAAACATTCAGTACTTC | TRBJ2-4 | once | TRBV4-1 | -
CASRRNRQNSPLHF | TGTGCCAGTAGACGAAACAGACAAAATTCACCCCTCCACTTT | TRBJ1-6 | - | TRBV19 | -
CATSRDTGLAGSDTQYF | TGTGCCACCAGCAGAGATACCGGACTAGCGGGCTCAGATACGCAGTATTTT | TRBJ2-3 | - | TRBV15 | TRBD2
CASSRGRGETQYF | TGTGCCAGCAGCCGGGGGAGGGGGGAGACCCAGTACTTC | TRBJ2-5 | - | TRBV6-5 | -
CASSQEASGPSGANVLTF | TGTGCCAGCAGCCAAGAGGCTAGCGGCCCCTCTGGGGCCAACGTCCTGACTTTC | TRBJ2-6 | few | TRBV4-2 | TRBD2
CASSLDIYEQYF | TGTGCCAGCAGCTTAGATATCTACGAGCAGTACTTC | TRBJ2-7 | - | TRBV7-9 | -
CASSLGTATNTGELFF | TGTGCCAGCAGCTTAGGTACAGCTACGAACACCGGGGAGCTGTTTTTT | TRBJ2-2 | - | TRBV7-2 | -
CASSDPNGQGYGYTF | TGTGCCAGCAGTGACCCGAACGGACAGGGCTATGGCTACACCTTC | TRBJ1-2 | - | TRBV6-4 | TRBD1
CSVEGQGHSYEQYF | TGCAGCGTTGAGGGGCAGGGGCACTCCTACGAGCAGTACTTC | TRBJ2-7 | - | TRBV29-1 | -
CASSTLGGSGTRDTQYF | TGTGCCAGCAGCACACTGGGAGGTAGCGGGACCAGAGATACGCAGTATTTT | TRBJ2-3 | - | TRBV9 | TRBD2
CASSSDYTGELFF | TGTGCCAGCAGCTCCGACTACACCGGGGAGCTGTTTTTT | TRBJ2-2 | - | TRBV11-2 | -
CASSPPGQGTYGYTF | TGTGCCAGCAGTCCCCCGGGACAGGGTACATATGGCTACACCTTC | TRBJ1-2 | - | TRBV28 | TRBD1
CASRTPGQQFYGYTF | TGTGCCAGTCGAACGCCGGGACAGCAATTCTATGGCTACACCTTC | TRBJ1-2 | once | TRBV19 | TRBD1
CASIQQGSSGNTIYF | TGTGCCAGCATCCAACAAGGGAGCTCTGGAAACACCATATATTTT | TRBJ1-3 | - | TRBV7-9 | -
CASSPLGGTNTDTQYF | TGTGCCAGCAGCCCCCTGGGCGGGACTAACACAGATACGCAGTATTTT | TRBJ2-3 | - | TRBV9 | TRBD2
CASRTLRDRDVNGYTF | TGTGCCAGCAGGACTCTCCGGGACAGGGATGTCAATGGCTACACCTTC | TRBJ1-2 | - | TRBV28 | TRBD1
CASSWTGRSYNEQFF | TGTGCCAGTAGTTGGACTGGCCGCTCCTACAATGAGCAGTTCTTC | TRBJ2-1 | - | TRBV19 | -